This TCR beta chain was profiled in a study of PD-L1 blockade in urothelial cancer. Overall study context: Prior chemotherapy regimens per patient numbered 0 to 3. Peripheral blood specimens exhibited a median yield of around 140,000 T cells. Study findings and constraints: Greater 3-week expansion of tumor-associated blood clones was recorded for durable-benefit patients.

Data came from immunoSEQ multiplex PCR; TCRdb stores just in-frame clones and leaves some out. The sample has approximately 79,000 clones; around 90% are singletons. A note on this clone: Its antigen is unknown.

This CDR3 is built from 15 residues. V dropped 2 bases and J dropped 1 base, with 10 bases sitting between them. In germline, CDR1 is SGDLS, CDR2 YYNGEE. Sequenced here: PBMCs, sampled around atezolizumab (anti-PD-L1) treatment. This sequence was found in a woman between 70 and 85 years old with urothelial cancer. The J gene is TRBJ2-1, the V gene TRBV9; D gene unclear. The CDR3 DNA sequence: TGTGCCAGCAGCGTTGACTTACTATCCTACAATGAGCAGTTCTTC. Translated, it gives CASSVDLLSYNEQFF.